This TCR beta chain was captured in a study of blood T cell repertoires in COVID-19. Study overall: Collection of acute and convalescent COVID-19 samples took place in the United States, Italy and Spain. The cDNA or gDNA used as material had been derived from T cells, B-cell-depleted T cells, or PBMCs.

V shed 4 bases and J shed 3 bases, with 12 bases lying between them. The CDR3 runs to 14 residues. Germline CDR1 reads LGHNA; CDR2 reads YNFKEQ. Authors' analysis steps: Amplification from reference gene primers served as the basis for estimated nucleated cell counts. Generated by immunoSEQ multiplex PCR, the TCRdb table keeps only in-frame clones and is missing some. V, J and clone size reflect that table, while D and trimming were determined from the DNA. The sample records 200,000 to 250,000 clones, 80% to 85% being singletons. The sequenced sample consisted of peripheral blood. The chain has TRBV4-2 and TRBJ1-2; tentatively, D is TRBD1 (5 bases). The TCR comes from a woman aged 55-70 years with acute or convalescent COVID-19. The CDR3 DNA reads as TGTGCCAGCAGCCCGAGGCGGGGGGACTATGGCTACACCTTC. Translating gives CASSPRRGDYGYTF.